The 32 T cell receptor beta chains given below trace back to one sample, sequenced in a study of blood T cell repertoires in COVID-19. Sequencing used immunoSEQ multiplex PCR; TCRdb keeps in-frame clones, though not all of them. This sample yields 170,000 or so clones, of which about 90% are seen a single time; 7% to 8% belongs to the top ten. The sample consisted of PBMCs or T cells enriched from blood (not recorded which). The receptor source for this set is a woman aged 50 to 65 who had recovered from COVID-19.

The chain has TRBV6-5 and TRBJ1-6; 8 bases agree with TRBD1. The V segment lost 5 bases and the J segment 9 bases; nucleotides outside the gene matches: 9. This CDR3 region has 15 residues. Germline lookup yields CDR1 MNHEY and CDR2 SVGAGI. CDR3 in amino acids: CASSIGQGQGSPLHF. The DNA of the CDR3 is TGTGCCAGCAGTATCGGACAGGGCCAAGGTTCACCCCTCCACTTT.

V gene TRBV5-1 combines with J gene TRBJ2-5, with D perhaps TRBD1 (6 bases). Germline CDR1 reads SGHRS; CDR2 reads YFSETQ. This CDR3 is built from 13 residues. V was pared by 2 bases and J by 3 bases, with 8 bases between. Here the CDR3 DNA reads TGCGCCAGCAGCTTACAGGGCGAAGAGACCCAGTACTTC. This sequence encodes CASSLQGEETQYF.

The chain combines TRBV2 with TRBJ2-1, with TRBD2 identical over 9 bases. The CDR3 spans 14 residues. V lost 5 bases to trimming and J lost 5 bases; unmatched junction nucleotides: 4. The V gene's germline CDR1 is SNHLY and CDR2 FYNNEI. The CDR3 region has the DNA TGTGCCAGCAGTTGGACTAGCGAAAACAATGAGCAGTTCTTC. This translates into CASSWTSENNEQFF.

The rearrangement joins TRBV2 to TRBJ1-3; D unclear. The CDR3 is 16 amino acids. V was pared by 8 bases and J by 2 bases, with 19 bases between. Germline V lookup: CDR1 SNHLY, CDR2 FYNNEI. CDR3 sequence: CASCLDSGVAGNTIYF. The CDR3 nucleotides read TGTGCCAGCTGCCTTGACTCTGGAGTGGCTGGAAACACCATATATTTT.

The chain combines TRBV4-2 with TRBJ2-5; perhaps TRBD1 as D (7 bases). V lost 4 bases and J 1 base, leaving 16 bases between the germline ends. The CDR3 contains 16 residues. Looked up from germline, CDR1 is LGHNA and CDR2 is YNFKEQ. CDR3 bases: TGTGCCAGCAGCCGCGGGACAGAGGGGGGCCAAGAGACCCAGTACTTC. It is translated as CASSRGTEGGQETQYF.

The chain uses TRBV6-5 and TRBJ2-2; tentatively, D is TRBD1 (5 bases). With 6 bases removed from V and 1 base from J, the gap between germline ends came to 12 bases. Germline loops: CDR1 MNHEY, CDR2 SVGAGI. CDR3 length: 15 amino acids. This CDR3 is CASRGRGLNTGELFF. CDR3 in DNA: TGTGCCAGCAGGGGGCGCGGCCTGAACACCGGGGAGCTGTTTTTT.

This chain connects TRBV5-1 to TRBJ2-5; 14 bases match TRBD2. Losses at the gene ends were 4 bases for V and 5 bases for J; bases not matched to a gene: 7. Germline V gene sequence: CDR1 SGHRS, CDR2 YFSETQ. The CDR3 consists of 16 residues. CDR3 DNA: TGCGCCAGCAGCGCGTCCGGGACTAGCGGGAGTGAGACCCAGTACTTC. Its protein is CASSASGTSGSETQYF.

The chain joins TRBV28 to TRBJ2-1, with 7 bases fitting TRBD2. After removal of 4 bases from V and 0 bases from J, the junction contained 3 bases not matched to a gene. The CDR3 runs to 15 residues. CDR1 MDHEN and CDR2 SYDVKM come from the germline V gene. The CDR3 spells CASSSGGSSYNEQFF. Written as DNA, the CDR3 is TGTGCCAGCAGTTCCGGGGGGAGCTCCTACAATGAGCAGTTCTTC.

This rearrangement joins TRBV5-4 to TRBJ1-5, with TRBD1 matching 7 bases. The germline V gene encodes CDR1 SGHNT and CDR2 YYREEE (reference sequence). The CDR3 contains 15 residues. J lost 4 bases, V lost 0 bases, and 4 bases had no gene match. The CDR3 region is CASSLDRGTNQPQHF. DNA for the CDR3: TGTGCCAGCAGCTTGGACAGGGGAACTAATCAGCCCCAGCATTTT. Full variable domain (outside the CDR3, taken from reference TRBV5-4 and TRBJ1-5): ETGVTQSPTHLIKTRGQQVTLRCSSQSGHNTVSWYQQALGQGPQFIFQYYREEENGRGNFPPRFSGLQFPNYSSELNVNALELDDSALYLCASSLDRGTNQPQHFGDGTRLSIL.

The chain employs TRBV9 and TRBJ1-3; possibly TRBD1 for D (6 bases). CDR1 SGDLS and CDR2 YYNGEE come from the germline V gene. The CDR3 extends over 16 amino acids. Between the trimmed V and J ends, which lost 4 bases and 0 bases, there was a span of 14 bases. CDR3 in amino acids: CASSPQGTFSGNTIYF. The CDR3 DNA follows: TGTGCCAGCAGCCCGCAGGGGACGTTCTCTGGAAACACCATATATTTT.

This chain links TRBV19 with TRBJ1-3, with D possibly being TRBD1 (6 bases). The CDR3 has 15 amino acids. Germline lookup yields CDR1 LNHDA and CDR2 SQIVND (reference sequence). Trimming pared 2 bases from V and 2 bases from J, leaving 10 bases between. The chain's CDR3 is CASSIQGKAGNTIYF. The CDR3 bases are TGTGCCAGTAGTATACAGGGGAAGGCTGGAAACACCATATATTTT.

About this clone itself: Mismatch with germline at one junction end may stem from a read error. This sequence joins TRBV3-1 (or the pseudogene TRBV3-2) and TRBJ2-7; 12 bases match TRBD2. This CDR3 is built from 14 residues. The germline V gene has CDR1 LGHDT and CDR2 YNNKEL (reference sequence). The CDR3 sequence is CASSQFRTSGAYNF. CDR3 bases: TGTGCCAGCAGCCAATTCAGGACTAGCGGGGCCTACAACTTC.

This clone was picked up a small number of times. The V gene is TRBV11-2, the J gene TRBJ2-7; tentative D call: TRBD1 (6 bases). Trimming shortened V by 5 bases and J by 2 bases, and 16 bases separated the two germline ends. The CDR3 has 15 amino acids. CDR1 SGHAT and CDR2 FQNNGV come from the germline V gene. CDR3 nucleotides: TGTGCCAGCAGCCTCATCCCAGGGGTTCCCTACGAGCAGTACTTC. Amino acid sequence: CASSLIPGVPYEQYF. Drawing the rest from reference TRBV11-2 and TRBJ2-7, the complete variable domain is EAGVAQSPRYKIIEKRQSVAFWCNPISGHATLYWYQQILGQGPKLLIQFQNNGVVDDSQLPKDRFSAERLKGVDSTLKIQPAKLEDSAVYLCASSLIPGVPYEQYFGPGTRLTVT.

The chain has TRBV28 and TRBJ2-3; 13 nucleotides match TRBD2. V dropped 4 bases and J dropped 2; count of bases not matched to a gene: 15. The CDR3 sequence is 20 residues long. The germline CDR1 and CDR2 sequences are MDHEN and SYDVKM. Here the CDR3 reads CASSWLRSPTSGRYTDTQYF. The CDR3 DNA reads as TGTGCCAGCAGTTGGCTAAGATCTCCGACTAGCGGGAGGTACACAGATACGCAGTATTTT.

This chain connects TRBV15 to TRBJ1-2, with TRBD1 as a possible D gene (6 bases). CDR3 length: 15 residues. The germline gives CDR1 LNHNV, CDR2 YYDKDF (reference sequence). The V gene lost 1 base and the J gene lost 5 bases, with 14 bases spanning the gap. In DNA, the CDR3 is TGTGCCACCAGCAGAGGCAGGACAGAAATTTATGGCTACACCTTC. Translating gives CATSRGRTEIYGYTF. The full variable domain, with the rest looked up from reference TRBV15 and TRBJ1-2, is DAMVIQNPRYQVTQFGKPVTLSCSQTLNHNVMYWYQQKSSQAPKLLFHYYDKDFNNEADTPDNFQSRRPNTSFCFLDIRSPGLGDTAMYLCATSRGRTEIYGYTFGSGTRLTVV.

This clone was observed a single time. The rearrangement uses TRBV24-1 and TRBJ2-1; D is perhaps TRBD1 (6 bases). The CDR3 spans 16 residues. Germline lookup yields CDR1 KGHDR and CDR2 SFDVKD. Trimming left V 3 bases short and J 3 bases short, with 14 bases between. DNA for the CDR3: TGTGCCACCAGTGATACTCGGACAGAGTACTACAATGAGCAGTTCTTC. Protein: CATSDTRTEYYNEQFF.

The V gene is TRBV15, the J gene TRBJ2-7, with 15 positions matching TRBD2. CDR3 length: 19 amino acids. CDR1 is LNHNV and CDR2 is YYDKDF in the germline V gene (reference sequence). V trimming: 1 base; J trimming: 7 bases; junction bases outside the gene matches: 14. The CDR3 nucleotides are TGTGCCACCAGCAGAGCCGGGGGACTAGCGGGAGGTCCTCGCTGGGAGCAGTACTTC. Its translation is CATSRAGGLAGGPRWEQYF.

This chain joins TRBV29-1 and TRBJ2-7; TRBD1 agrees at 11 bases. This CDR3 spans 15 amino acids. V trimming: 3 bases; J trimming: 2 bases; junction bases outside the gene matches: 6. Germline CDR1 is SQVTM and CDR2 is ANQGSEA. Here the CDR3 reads CSVDSGQGAAYEQYF. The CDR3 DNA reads TGCAGCGTTGACTCCGGACAGGGGGCCGCCTACGAGCAGTACTTC.

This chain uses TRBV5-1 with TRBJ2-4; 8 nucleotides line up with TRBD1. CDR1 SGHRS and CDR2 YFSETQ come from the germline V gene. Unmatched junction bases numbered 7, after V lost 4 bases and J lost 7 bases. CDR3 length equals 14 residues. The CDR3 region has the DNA TGCGCCAGCAGCCCAGGGACAGGTTGGAACATTCAGTACTTC. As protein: CASSPGTGWNIQYF.

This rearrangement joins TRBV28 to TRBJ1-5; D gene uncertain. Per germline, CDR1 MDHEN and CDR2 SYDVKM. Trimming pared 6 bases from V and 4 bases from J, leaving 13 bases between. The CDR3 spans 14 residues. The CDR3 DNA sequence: TGTGCCAGCAGCCAACACCTCATAAATCAGCCCCAGCATTTT. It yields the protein CASSQHLINQPQHF.

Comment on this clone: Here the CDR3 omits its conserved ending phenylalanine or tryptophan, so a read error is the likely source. Here the CDR3 reads CASSIRWDTEAFL. In DNA, the CDR3 is TGTGCCAGTAGTATTAGGTGGGACACTGAAGCTTTCCTT. This chain uses TRBV19 with TRBJ1-1; D not certain. The CDR3 totals 13 residues. CDR1 LNHDA and CDR2 SQIVND come from the germline V gene (reference sequence). Trimming removed 3 bases from V and 3 bases from J, with 8 bases in between.

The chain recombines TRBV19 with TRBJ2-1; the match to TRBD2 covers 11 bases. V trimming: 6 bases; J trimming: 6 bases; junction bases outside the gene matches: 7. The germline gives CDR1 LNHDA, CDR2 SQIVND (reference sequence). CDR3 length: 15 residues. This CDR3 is CASSGTSGASNEQFF. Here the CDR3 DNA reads TGTGCCAGTAGCGGGACTAGCGGTGCCTCCAATGAGCAGTTCTTC.

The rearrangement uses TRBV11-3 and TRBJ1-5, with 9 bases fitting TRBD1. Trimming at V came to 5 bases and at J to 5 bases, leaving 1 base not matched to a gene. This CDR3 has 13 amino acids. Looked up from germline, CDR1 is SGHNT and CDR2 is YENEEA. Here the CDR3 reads CASSRTGDQPQHF. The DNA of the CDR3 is TGTGCCAGCAGCCGGACAGGGGATCAGCCCCAGCATTTT. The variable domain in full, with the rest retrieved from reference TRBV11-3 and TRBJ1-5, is EAGVVQSPRYKIIEKKQPVAFWCNPISGHNTLYWYLQNLGQGPELLIRYENEEAVDDSQLPKDRFSAERLKGVDSTLKIQPAELGDSAVYLCASSRTGDQPQHFGDGTRLSIL.

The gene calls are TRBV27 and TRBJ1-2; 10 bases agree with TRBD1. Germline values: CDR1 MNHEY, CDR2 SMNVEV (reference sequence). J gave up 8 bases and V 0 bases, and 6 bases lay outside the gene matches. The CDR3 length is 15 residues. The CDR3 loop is CASSLSGQGLSGYTF. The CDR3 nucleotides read TGTGCCAGCAGTTTATCGGGACAGGGGTTAAGCGGCTACACCTTC.

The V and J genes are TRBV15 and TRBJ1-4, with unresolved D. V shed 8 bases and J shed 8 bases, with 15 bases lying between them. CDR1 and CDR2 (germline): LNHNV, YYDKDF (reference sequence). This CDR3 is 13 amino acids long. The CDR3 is CATGIGKGEKLFF. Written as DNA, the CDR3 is TGTGCCACCGGAATCGGGAAGGGCGAAAAACTGTTTTTT.

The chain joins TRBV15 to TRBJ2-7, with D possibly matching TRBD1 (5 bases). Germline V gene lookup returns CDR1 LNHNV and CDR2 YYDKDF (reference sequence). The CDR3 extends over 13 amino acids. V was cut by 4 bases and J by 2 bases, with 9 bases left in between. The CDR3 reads CATSIDRAYEQYF. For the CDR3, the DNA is TGTGCCACCAGCATTGACAGAGCCTACGAGCAGTACTTC.

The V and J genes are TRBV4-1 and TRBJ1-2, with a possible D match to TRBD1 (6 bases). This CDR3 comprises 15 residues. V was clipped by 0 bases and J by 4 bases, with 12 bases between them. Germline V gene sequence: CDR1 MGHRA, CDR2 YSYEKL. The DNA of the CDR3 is TGCGCCAGCAGCCAAGATCAAGGGGGGGCCTATGGCTACACCTTC. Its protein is CASSQDQGGAYGYTF.

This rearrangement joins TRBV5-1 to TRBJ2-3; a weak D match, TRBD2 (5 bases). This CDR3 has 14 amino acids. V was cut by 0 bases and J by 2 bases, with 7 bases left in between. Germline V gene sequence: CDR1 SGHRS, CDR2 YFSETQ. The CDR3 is CASSLGLTTDTQYF. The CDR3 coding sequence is TGCGCCAGCAGCTTGGGACTAACCACAGATACGCAGTATTTT.

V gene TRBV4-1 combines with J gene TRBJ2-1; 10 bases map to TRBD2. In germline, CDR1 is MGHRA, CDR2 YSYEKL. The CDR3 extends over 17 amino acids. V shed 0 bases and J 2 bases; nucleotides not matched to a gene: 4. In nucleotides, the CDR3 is TGCGCCAGCAGCCAAGAATCCACTAGCGGGACCTACAATGAGCAGTTCTTC. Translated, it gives CASSQESTSGTYNEQFF.

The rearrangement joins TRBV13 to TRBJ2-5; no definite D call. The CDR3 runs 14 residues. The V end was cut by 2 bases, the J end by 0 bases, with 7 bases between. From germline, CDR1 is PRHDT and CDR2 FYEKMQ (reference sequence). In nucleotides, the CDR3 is TGTGCCAGCAGCTTAATACGGGACCAAGAGACCCAGTACTTC. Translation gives CASSLIRDQETQYF.

For the CDR3, the DNA is TGTGCCAGCAGCCAAGCTGGGGGGACTAGCGGGAGCGTCTACAATGAGCAGTTCTTC. This gives the protein CASSQAGGTSGSVYNEQFF. J is TRBJ2-1 and V is TRBV3-1 (or the pseudogene TRBV3-2); 14 bases line up with TRBD2. Germline-derived CDR1 and CDR2 are LGHDT and YNNKEL (reference sequence). The J segment lost 3 bases and the V segment lost 1 base, leaving 8 bases of the junction unmatched. This CDR3 has 19 residues.

The CDR3 spells CATGQGAGEQFF. The CDR3 nucleotides are TGTGCCACAGGACAGGGGGCAGGAGAGCAGTTCTTC. The chain is built from TRBV7-9 and TRBJ2-1; TRBD1 matches at 11 bases. This CDR3 region has 12 residues. Germline-derived CDR1 and CDR2 are SEHNR and FQNEAQ (reference sequence). V was clipped by 10 bases and J by 10 bases; unmatched bases: 6.